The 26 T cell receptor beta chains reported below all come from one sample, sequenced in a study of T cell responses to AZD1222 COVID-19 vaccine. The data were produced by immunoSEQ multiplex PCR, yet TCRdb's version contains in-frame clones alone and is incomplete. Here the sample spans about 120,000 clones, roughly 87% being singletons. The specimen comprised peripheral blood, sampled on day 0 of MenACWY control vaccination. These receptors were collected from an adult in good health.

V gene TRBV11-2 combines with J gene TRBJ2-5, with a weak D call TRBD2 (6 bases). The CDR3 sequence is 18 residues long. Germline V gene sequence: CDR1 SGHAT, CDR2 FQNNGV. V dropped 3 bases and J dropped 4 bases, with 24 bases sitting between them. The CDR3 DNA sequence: TGTGCCAGCAGCTTTAATCCCCTACTAGCCGGGGGAGTAGAGACCCAGTACTTC. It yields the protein CASSFNPLLAGGVETQYF. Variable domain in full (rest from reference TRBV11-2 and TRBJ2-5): EAGVAQSPRYKIIEKRQSVAFWCNPISGHATLYWYQQILGQGPKLLIQFQNNGVVDDSQLPKDRFSAERLKGVDSTLKIQPAKLEDSAVYLCASSFNPLLAGGVETQYFGPGTRLLVL.

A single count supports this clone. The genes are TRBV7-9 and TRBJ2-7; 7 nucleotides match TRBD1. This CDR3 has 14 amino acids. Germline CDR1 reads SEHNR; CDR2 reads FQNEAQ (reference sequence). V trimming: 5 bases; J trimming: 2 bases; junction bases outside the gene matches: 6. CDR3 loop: CASSLQGFPYEQYV. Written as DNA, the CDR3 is TGTGCCAGCAGCCTACAGGGGTTCCCCTACGAGCAGTACGTC.

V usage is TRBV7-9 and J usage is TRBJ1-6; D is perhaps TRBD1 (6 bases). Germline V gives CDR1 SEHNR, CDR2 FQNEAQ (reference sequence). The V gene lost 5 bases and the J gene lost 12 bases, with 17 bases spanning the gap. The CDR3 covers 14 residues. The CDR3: CASSELQGSEPLHF. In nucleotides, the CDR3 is TGTGCCAGCAGCGAACTACAGGGTTCGGAACCCCTCCACTTT.

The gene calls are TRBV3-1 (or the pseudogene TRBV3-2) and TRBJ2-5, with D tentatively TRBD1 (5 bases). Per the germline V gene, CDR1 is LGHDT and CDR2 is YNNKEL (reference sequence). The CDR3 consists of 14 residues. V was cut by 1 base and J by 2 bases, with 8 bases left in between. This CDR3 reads CASSQGSGQETQYF. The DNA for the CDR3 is TGTGCCAGCAGCCAAGGTTCAGGGCAAGAGACCCAGTACTTC.

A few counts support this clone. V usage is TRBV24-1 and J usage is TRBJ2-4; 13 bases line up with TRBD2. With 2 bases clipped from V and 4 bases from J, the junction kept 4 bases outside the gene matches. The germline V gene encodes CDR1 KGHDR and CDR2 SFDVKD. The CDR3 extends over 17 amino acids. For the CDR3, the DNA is TGTGCCACCAGTGATTCGGGACTAGCGGGACGAAAAAACATTCAGTACTTC. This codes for CATSDSGLAGRKNIQYF.

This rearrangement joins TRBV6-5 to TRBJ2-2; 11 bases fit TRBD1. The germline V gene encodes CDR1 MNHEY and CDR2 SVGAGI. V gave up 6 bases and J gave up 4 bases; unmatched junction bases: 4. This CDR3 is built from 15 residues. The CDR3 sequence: CASSTGTGGTGELFF. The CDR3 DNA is TGTGCCAGCAGCACCGGGACAGGGGGCACCGGGGAGCTGTTTTTT.

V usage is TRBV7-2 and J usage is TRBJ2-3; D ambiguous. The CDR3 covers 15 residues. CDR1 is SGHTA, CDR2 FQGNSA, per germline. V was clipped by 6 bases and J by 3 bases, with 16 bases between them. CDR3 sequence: CASSLTVGETDTQYF. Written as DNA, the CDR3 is TGTGCCAGCAGTCTGACTGTTGGTGAAACAGATACGCAGTATTTT.

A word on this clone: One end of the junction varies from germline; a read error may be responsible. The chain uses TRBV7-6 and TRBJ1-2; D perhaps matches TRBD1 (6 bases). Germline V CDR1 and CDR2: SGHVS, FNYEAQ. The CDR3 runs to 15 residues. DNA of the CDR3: TGTGCCAGCAGCTTAAGCCCAGGGGCGAACTGTGGCTACACCTTC. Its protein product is CASSLSPGANCGYTF.

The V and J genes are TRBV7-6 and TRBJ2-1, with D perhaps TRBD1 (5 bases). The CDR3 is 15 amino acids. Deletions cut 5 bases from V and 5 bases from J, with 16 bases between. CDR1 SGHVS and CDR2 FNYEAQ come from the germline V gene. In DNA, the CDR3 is TGTGCCAGCAGCCCCATAACCAGGGAAAACAATGAGCAGTTCTTC. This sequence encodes CASSPITRENNEQFF.

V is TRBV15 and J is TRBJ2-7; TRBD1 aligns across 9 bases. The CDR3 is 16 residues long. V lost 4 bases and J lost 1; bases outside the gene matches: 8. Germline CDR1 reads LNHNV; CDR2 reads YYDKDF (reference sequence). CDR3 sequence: CATSTGTGRRSYEQYF. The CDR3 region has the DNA TGTGCCACCAGCACCGGGACAGGGCGAAGATCCTACGAGCAGTACTTC.

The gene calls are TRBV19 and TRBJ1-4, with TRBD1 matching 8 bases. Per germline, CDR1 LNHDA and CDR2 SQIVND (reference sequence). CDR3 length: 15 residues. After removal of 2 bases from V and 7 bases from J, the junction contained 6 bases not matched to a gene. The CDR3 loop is CASSISQGAGEKLFF. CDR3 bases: TGTGCCAGTAGTATAAGTCAGGGGGCCGGTGAAAAACTGTTTTTT.

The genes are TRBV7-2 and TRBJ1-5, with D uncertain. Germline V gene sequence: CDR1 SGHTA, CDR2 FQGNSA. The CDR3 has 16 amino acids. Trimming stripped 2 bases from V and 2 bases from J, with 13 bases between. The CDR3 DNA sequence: TGTGCCAGCAGCTTAAATTCCGGGATCGGCAATCAGCCCCAGCATTTT. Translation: CASSLNSGIGNQPQHF.

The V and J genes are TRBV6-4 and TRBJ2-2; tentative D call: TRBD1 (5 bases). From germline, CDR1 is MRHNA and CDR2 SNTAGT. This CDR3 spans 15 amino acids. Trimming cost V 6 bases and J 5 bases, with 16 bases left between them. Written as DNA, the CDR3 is TGTGCCAGCAGAACCACAGGCGGTCGGACCGGGGAGCTGTTTTTT. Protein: CASRTTGGRTGELFF.

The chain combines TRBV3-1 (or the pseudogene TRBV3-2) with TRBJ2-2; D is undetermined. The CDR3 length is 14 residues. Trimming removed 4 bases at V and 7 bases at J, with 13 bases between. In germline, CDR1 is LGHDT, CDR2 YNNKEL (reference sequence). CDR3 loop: CASSPGRANGELFF. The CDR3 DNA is TGTGCCAGCAGCCCAGGCCGGGCGAACGGGGAGCTGTTTTTT.

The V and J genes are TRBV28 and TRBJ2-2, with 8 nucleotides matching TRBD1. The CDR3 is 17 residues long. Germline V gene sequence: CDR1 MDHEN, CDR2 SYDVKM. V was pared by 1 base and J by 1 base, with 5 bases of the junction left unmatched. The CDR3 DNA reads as TGTGCCAGCAGTTTATCCCTGACAGGGGAGAACACCGGGGAGCTGTTTTTT. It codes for CASSLSLTGENTGELFF.

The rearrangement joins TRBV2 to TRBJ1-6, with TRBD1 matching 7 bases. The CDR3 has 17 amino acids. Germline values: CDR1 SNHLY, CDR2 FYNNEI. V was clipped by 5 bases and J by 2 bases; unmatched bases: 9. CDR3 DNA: TGTGCCAGCAGTCGATCCGGACAGGCTACCTATAATTCACCCCTCCACTTT. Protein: CASSRSGQATYNSPLHF.

DNA of the CDR3: TGCGCCAGCAGCTTCGGGCTAGCGGGTACCGGGGAGCTGTTTTTT. It specifies CASSFGLAGTGELFF. The chain uses TRBV5-1 and TRBJ2-2; 8 positions agree with TRBD2. The CDR3 totals 15 residues. V was clipped by 2 bases and J by 5 bases; unmatched bases: 5. The germline V gene encodes CDR1 SGHRS and CDR2 YFSETQ.

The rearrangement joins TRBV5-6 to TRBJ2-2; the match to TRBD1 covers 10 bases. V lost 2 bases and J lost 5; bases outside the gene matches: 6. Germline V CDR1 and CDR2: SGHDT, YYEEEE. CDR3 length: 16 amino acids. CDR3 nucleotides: TGTGCCAGCAGCTTTTGGACAGGGGGTGGTACCGGGGAGCTGTTTTTT. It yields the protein CASSFWTGGGTGELFF. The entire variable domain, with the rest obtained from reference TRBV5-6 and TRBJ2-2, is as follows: DAGVTQSPTHLIKTRGQQVTLRCSPKSGHDTVSWYQQALGQGPQFIFQYYEEEERQRGNFPDRFSGHQFPNYSSELNVNALLLGDSALYLCASSFWTGGGTGELFFGEGSRLTVL.

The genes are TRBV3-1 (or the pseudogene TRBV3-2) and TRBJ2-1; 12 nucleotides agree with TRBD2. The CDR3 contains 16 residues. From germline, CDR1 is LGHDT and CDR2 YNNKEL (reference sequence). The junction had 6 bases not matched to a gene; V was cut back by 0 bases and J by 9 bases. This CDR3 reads CASSQEGLAGGGEQFF. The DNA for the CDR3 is TGTGCCAGCAGCCAAGAAGGGCTAGCGGGAGGGGGTGAGCAGTTCTTC.

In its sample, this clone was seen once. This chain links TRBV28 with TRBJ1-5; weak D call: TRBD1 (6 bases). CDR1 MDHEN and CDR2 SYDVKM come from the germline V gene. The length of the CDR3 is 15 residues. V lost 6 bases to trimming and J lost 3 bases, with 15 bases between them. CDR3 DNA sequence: TGTGCCAGCAGGACCTCGGACAGATCCAATCAGCCCCAGCATTTT. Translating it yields CASRTSDRSNQPQHF.

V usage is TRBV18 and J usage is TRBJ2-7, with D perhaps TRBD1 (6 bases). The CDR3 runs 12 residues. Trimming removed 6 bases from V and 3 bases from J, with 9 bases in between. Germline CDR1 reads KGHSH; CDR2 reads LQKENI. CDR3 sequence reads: CASSPDSYEQYV. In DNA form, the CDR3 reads TGTGCCAGCTCGCCGGACAGCTACGAGCAGTACGTC.

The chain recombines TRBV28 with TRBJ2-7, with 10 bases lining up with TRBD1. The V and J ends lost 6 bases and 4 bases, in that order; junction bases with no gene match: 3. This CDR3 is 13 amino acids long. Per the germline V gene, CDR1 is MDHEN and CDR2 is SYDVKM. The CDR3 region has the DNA TGTGCCAGCAGATGGACAGGGGGTTACGAGCAGTACTTC. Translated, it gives CASRWTGGYEQYF.

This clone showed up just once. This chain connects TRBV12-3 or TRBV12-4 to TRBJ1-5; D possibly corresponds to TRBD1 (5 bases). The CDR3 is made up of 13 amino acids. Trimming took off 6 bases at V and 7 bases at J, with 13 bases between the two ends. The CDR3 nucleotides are TGTGCCAGCAGGGTGGGGGGGTGGCAGCCCCAGCATTTT. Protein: CASRVGGWQPQHF.

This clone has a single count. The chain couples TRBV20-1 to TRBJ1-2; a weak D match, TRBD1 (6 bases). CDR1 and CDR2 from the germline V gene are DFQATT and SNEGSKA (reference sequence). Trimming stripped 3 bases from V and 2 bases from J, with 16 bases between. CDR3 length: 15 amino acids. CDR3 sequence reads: CSASFLRGTNYGYTF. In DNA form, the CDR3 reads TGCAGTGCTAGTTTCCTCAGGGGAACCAACTATGGCTACACCTTC.

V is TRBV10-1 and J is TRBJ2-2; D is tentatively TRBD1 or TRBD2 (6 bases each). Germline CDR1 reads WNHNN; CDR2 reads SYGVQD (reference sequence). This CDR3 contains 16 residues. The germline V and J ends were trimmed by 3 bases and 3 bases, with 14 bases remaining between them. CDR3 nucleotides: TGCGCCAGCAGTGACGGAGGGGGTTCGGACACCGGGGAGCTGTTTTTT. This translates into CASSDGGGSDTGELFF.

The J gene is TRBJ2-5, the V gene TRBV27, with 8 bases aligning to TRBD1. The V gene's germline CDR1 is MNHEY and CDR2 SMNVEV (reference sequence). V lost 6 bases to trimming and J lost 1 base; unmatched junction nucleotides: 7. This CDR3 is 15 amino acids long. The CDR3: CASRPDRGVQETQYF. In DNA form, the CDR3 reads TGTGCCAGCAGGCCCGACAGGGGAGTCCAAGAGACCCAGTACTTC.